One sample yielded the 19 T cell receptor beta chains listed below, sequenced in a study of identical twins. TCRdb fed the 5' RACE reads into MiXCR, producing one record per CDR3 protein. The table shows approximately 240,000 distinct CDR3 sequences, with over 11% occurring only once. The sequencing input was memory (CD45RO+) T cells sorted from blood. These receptors were taken from a woman aged 18-35 years in good health.

This clonotype was observed a few times. The CDR3 DNA sequence: TGCAGTGCCCAGCCCCCAGCGGGAGGGCCTGAAGAGACCCAGTACTTC. It translates to CSAQPPAGGPEETQYF. The J gene is TRBJ2-5, the V gene TRBV20-1; TRBD2 matches at 10 bases. This CDR3 comprises 16 residues. Losses at the gene ends were 6 bases for V and 3 bases for J; bases not matched to a gene: 13. The germline V gene encodes CDR1 DFQATT and CDR2 SNEGSKA (reference sequence).

This clonotype was detected only a few times. The chain couples TRBV4-3 to TRBJ2-2, with D maybe TRBD2 (6 bases). Per the germline V gene, CDR1 is LGHNA and CDR2 is YSLEER. The CDR3 loop spans 17 amino acids. V was shortened by 2 bases and J by 4 bases, with 17 bases between the two germline ends. The CDR3 DNA is TGCGCCAGCAGCCAAAACCGTGGGGGGAGCGGCACCGGGGAGCTGTTTTTT. Translating gives CASSQNRGGSGTGELFF.

This clonotype was counted at least ten times. The V gene is TRBV3-1, the J gene TRBJ1-2, with no clear D. The CDR3 totals 14 residues. Germline V gene sequence: CDR1 LGHDT, CDR2 YNNKEL (reference sequence). The V gene lost 0 bases and the J gene lost 8 bases, with 13 bases spanning the gap. CDR3: CASSQDMTYGGYTF. Here the CDR3 DNA reads TGTGCCAGCAGCCAAGATATGACCTACGGGGGCTACACCTTC. Looking up the rest from reference TRBV3-1 and TRBJ1-2 gives the full variable domain: DTAVSQTPKYLVTQMGNDKSIKCEQNLGHDTMYWYKQDSKKFLKIMFSYNNKELIINETVPNRFSPKSPDKAHLNLHINSLELGDSAVYFCASSQDMTYGGYTFGSGTRLTVV.

This clonotype has just a few counts. V gene TRBV29-1 combines with J gene TRBJ1-2, with TRBD1 matching over 7 bases. V lost 4 bases and J lost 8; bases outside the gene matches: 7. The CDR3 covers 12 residues. Per germline, CDR1 SQVTM and CDR2 ANQGSEA. The CDR3 DNA reads TGCAGCGTTGGTAGGGGGCGGCAAGGCTACACCTTC. Protein sequence: CSVGRGRQGYTF. Drawing the rest from reference TRBV29-1 and TRBJ1-2, the complete variable domain is SAVISQKPSRDICQRGTSLTIQCQVDSQVTMMFWYRQQPGQSLTLIATANQGSEATYESGFVIDKFPISRPNLTFSTLTVSNMSPEDSSIYLCSVGRGRQGYTFGSGTRLTVV.

There are a few counts of this clonotype. This chain links TRBV9 with TRBJ1-1; 8 bases agree with TRBD1. The CDR3 loop spans 15 amino acids. The V gene's germline CDR1 is SGDLS and CDR2 YYNGEE. V lost 2 bases and J lost 5; bases outside the gene matches: 8. CDR3 region: CASSVAGGYRTEAFF. CDR3 nucleotide sequence: TGTGCCAGCAGCGTCGCAGGGGGCTATCGTACTGAAGCTTTCTTT.

This sequence joins TRBV24-1 and TRBJ1-5; 7 nucleotides align to TRBD1. Losses at the gene ends were 3 bases for V and 2 bases for J; bases not matched to a gene: 3. Germline lookup yields CDR1 KGHDR and CDR2 SFDVKD. The CDR3 is 15 residues long. CDR3 coding DNA: TGTGCCACCAGTGATACCACAGGGGGCAATCAGCCCCAGCATTTT. It specifies CATSDTTGGNQPQHF.

This clonotype was counted a few times. The gene calls are TRBV11-2 and TRBJ2-3; no reliable D call. V was clipped by 6 bases and J by 6 bases, with 13 bases between them. CDR1 SGHAT and CDR2 FQNNGV come from the germline V gene. CDR3 length equals 13 residues. CDR3 loop: CASSPTFRDTQYF. In DNA, the CDR3 is TGTGCCAGCAGTCCCACTTTCCGGGATACGCAGTATTTT.

This clonotype was seen repeatedly, ten times or more. The chain carries TRBV3-1 and TRBJ2-7; 11 nucleotides line up with TRBD2. The CDR3 has 15 residues. CDR1 and CDR2 (germline): LGHDT, YNNKEL (reference sequence). V shed 2 bases and J 4 bases; nucleotides not matched to a gene: 4. The CDR3 DNA follows: TGTGCCAGCAGCCAACCGGGACTAGCGGATTACGAGCAGTACTTC. Its translation: CASSQPGLADYEQYF.

Only a few counts were recorded for this clonotype. The chain employs TRBV23-1 and TRBJ2-7, with 8 bases matching TRBD1. TRBV23-1 is designated an ORF whose function remains uncertain. CDR3 size: 17 residues. With V trimmed by 2 bases and J by 2 bases, 11 bases remained unmatched. This chain's CDR3 is CASSQNPQGGLPYEQYF. CDR3 in DNA: TGCGCCAGCAGTCAAAATCCACAGGGGGGACTTCCCTACGAGCAGTACTTC.

Many counts were recorded for this clonotype. The chain carries TRBV10-3 and TRBJ1-1; possible D gene TRBD1, 6 bases. From germline, CDR1 is ENHRY and CDR2 SYGVKD. CDR3 length: 13 residues. Trimming cost V 6 bases and J 1 base, with 9 bases left between them. The CDR3 bases are TGTGCCATCAGAGGACAGACGAACACTGAAGCTTTCTTT. This codes for CAIRGQTNTEAFF.

This clonotype occurred many times. The J gene is TRBJ2-1, the V gene TRBV6-1; D is uncertain. With 6 bases removed from V and 1 base from J, the gap between germline ends came to 13 bases. There are 15 residues in the CDR3. Germline loops: CDR1 MNHNS, CDR2 SASEGT. The CDR3 DNA follows: TGTGCCAGCAGCGATGTAAGGAGTTCCTACAATGAGCAGTTCTTC. Amino acid sequence: CASSDVRSSYNEQFF.

This clonotype was seen a handful of times. The V call is TRBV20-1, the J call TRBJ2-1; the D is unclear. Trimming removed 4 bases from V and 4 bases from J, with 5 bases in between. There are 11 residues in the CDR3. The germline V gene encodes CDR1 DFQATT and CDR2 SNEGSKA (reference sequence). The CDR3 sequence is CSATEYNEQFF. CDR3 sequence (DNA): TGCAGTGCTACAGAGTACAATGAGCAGTTCTTC.

The rearrangement joins TRBV3-1 to TRBJ1-2; tentative D call: TRBD1 (6 bases). V was cut by 1 base and J by 4 bases, with 10 bases left in between. The CDR3 spans 14 residues. Germline CDR1 LGHDT, CDR2 YNNKEL (reference sequence). The CDR3 DNA follows: TGTGCCAGCAGCCAAGGACCGGACAGCTATGGCTACACCTTC. Translating gives CASSQGPDSYGYTF. Looking up the rest from reference TRBV3-1 and TRBJ1-2 gives the full variable domain: DTAVSQTPKYLVTQMGNDKSIKCEQNLGHDTMYWYKQDSKKFLKIMFSYNNKELIINETVPNRFSPKSPDKAHLNLHINSLELGDSAVYFCASSQGPDSYGYTFGSGTRLTVV.

This clonotype was found once. The CDR3: CASTRRLTSGQETQYF. Here the CDR3 DNA reads TGTGCCAGCACTCGGCGCCTAACTAGCGGGCAAGAGACCCAGTACTTC. The chain recombines TRBV6-1 with TRBJ2-5; TRBD2 matches at 9 bases. There are 16 residues in the CDR3. The V and J ends lost 7 bases and 2 bases, in that order; junction bases with no gene match: 11. Germline lookup yields CDR1 MNHNS and CDR2 SASEGT.

The sample holds a few counts of this clonotype. The V call is TRBV18, the J call TRBJ2-3; a weak D match, TRBD2 (5 bases). This CDR3 comprises 15 residues. Trimming took 2 bases from V and 4 from J, leaving 13 bases between them. Germline lookup yields CDR1 KGHSH and CDR2 LQKENI. The CDR3 protein is CASSPILARPDTQYF. The CDR3 DNA reads as TGTGCCAGCTCACCAATCCTAGCCCGGCCAGATACGCAGTATTTT.

V is TRBV4-3 and J is TRBJ2-3, with 8 bases fitting TRBD2. The junction had 0 bases not matched to a gene; V was cut back by 1 base and J by 0 bases. The CDR3 runs to 15 residues. Looked up from germline, CDR1 is LGHNA and CDR2 is YSLEER. The CDR3 region has the DNA TGCGCCAGCAGCCAAGGCGGGAGGAGCACAGATACGCAGTATTTT. It specifies CASSQGGRSTDTQYF.

The J gene is TRBJ1-6, the V gene TRBV3-1, with D uncertain. With 2 bases removed from V and 14 bases from J, the gap between germline ends came to 13 bases. Germline CDR1 LGHDT, CDR2 YNNKEL (reference sequence). The CDR3 loop spans 13 amino acids. DNA of the CDR3: TGTGCCAGCAGCCAACACGGTTCGACGTCCCTCCACTTT. Translated, it gives CASSQHGSTSLHF. The full variable domain, rest sourced from reference TRBV3-1 and TRBJ1-6, is DTAVSQTPKYLVTQMGNDKSIKCEQNLGHDTMYWYKQDSKKFLKIMFSYNNKELIINETVPNRFSPKSPDKAHLNLHINSLELGDSAVYFCASSQHGSTSLHFGNGTRLTVT.

The J gene is TRBJ1-2, the V gene TRBV9; D is ambiguous. The germline V gene has CDR1 SGDLS and CDR2 YYNGEE. The CDR3 extends over 17 amino acids. V dropped 3 bases and J dropped 0 bases, with 18 bases sitting between them. CDR3 protein: CASSETQTGRANYGYTF. Here the CDR3 DNA reads TGTGCCAGCAGCGAAACCCAGACCGGTAGAGCTAACTATGGCTACACCTTC.

This clonotype was seen more than once but under ten times. The rearrangement links TRBV9 to TRBJ2-2; 12 bases are shared with TRBD2. Losses at the gene ends were 4 bases for V and 6 bases for J; bases not matched to a gene: 4. This CDR3 is built from 15 residues. Looked up from germline, CDR1 is SGDLS and CDR2 is YYNGEE. This chain's CDR3 is CASSPGLAGSGELFF. CDR3 in DNA: TGTGCCAGCAGCCCGGGACTAGCGGGCTCCGGGGAGCTGTTTTTT.